These 31 T cell receptor beta chains share one sample of origin, sequenced in a study of T-cell reconstitution after alpha-beta-depleted transplantation in children. Unique molecular identifiers were incorporated into the prepared TCRbeta library. TCRdb itself ran the PCR reads through MiXCR, one entry per CDR3 protein. The sample carries about 440,000 distinct CDR3 sequences, around two fifths recorded once. The starting material was PBMCs, obtained before TCRalphabeta/CD19-depleted stem cell transplant. The receptors stem from a girl between 2 and 10 years old with aplastic anemia, due to receive a stem cell transplant.

The chain links TRBV19 to TRBJ2-3; D uncertain. Trimming shortened V by 7 bases and J by 6 bases, and 14 bases separated the two germline ends. CDR3 size: 13 residues. Germline values: CDR1 LNHDA, CDR2 SQIVND (reference sequence). CDR3 bases: TGTGCCAGTACCTCACCGGCCGGGGATACGCAGTATTTT. Its translation is CASTSPAGDTQYF.

This clonotype showed up just a few times. DNA for the CDR3: TGTGCCGCAGCAAGGACTAGCGGTGCCTACGAGCAGTACTTC. Its protein is CAAARTSGAYEQYF. The chain recombines TRBV11-2 with TRBJ2-7, with TRBD2 matching 10 bases. The CDR3 spans 14 residues. Germline CDR1 and CDR2: SGHAT and FQNNGV. J was trimmed by 2 bases and V by 11 bases; bases with no gene match: 9.

This clonotype has a count of ten or more. The rearrangement joins TRBV28 to TRBJ2-3; no clear D. V was clipped by 7 bases and J by 2 bases, with 13 bases between them. The CDR3 runs to 14 residues. CDR1 MDHEN and CDR2 SYDVKM come from the germline V gene. The CDR3 loop reads CASTPLSVTDTQYF. In nucleotides, the CDR3 is TGTGCCAGCACCCCTCTATCTGTCACAGATACGCAGTATTTT.

The genes are TRBV28 and TRBJ2-5; 8 bases align to TRBD2. The CDR3 contains 17 residues. Trimming removed 10 bases from V and 2 bases from J; junction bases left unmatched: 18. The germline V gene has CDR1 MDHEN and CDR2 SYDVKM. CDR3 region: CATSRRLAINLQETQYF. In nucleotides, the CDR3 is TGTGCCACCAGCAGGAGACTAGCGATTAACCTACAAGAGACCCAGTACTTC.

This clonotype was picked up many times. J is TRBJ1-1 and V is TRBV3-1; 10 positions match TRBD1. Germline V gives CDR1 LGHDT, CDR2 YNNKEL (reference sequence). V shed 1 base, J shed 0 bases, and the junction held 2 bases outside the gene matches. The CDR3 contains 16 residues. CDR3 DNA: TGTGCCAGCAGCCAAGGACAGGGGGCGATGAACACTGAAGCTTTCTTT. Its protein is CASSQGQGAMNTEAFF.

This rearrangement joins TRBV5-1 to TRBJ2-7; 7 bases are a match to TRBD2. The CDR3 covers 15 residues. Trimming took 4 bases from V and 4 from J; bases not matched to a gene: 11. Germline CDR1 and CDR2: SGHRS and YFSETQ. The CDR3 is CASSAIQRGGYEQYF. DNA for the CDR3: TGCGCCAGCAGCGCAATACAGCGGGGCGGGTACGAGCAGTACTTC. Variable domain in full (rest from reference TRBV5-1 and TRBJ2-7): KAGVTQTPRYLIKTRGQQVTLSCSPISGHRSVSWYQQTPGQGLQFLFEYFSETQRNKGNFPGRFSGRQFSNSRSEMNVSTLELGDSALYLCASSAIQRGGYEQYFGPGTRLTVT.

Many counts were recorded for this clonotype. The rearrangement uses TRBV7-9 and TRBJ2-3; D unclear. Trimming pared 0 bases from V and 2 bases from J, leaving 9 bases between. Germline V gives CDR1 SEHNR, CDR2 FQNEAQ (reference sequence). The CDR3 runs 15 residues. The CDR3 is CASSLAGSSTDTQYF. The CDR3, as DNA: TGTGCCAGCAGCTTAGCCGGGTCTTCCACAGATACGCAGTATTTT.

This clonotype was detected ten times or more. The genes are TRBV12-3 or TRBV12-4 and TRBJ2-1, with 9 bases aligning to TRBD2. V lost 7 bases, J lost 7 bases, and 8 bases stayed unmatched. The CDR3 sequence is 14 residues long. This CDR3 is CASTRTAGGNEQFF. In DNA, the CDR3 is TGTGCCAGCACTCGGACGGCGGGAGGGAATGAGCAGTTCTTC.

In this sample, this clonotype turned up a few times. The chain carries TRBV20-1 and TRBJ1-5, with 7 bases matching TRBD1. Germline CDR1 is DFQATT and CDR2 is SNEGSKA (reference sequence). This CDR3 is built from 14 residues. Losses at the gene ends were 2 bases for V and 1 base for J; bases not matched to a gene: 2. The CDR3 DNA follows: TGCAGTGCTAGACAGGGGGGGAGCAATCAGCCCCAGCATTTT. Translated, it gives CSARQGGSNQPQHF.

The chain recombines TRBV29-1 with TRBJ2-5; either TRBD1 or TRBD2 may fit D (6 bases each). The CDR3 sequence is 15 residues long. The germline V gene encodes CDR1 SQVTM and CDR2 ANQGSEA. Trimming stripped 2 bases from V and 3 bases from J, with 16 bases between. The chain's CDR3 is CSVELRGEVEETQYF. The CDR3 DNA is TGCAGCGTTGAATTGAGGGGGGAGGTCGAAGAGACCCAGTACTTC.

This clonotype came up a few times. This sequence joins TRBV5-1 and TRBJ2-1; 11 bases match TRBD2. The V gene's germline CDR1 is SGHRS and CDR2 YFSETQ. CDR3 size: 17 residues. J gave up 4 bases and V 3 bases, and 9 bases lay outside the gene matches. The DNA of the CDR3 is TGCGCCAGCAGCTCGGGATTGACTAGCGGGACTTACAATGAGCAGTTCTTC. This gives the protein CASSSGLTSGTYNEQFF.

This clonotype appeared a few times. The chain has TRBV5-6 and TRBJ1-6; perhaps TRBD1 as D (5 bases). Germline V gene lookup returns CDR1 SGHDT and CDR2 YYEEEE. Trimming stripped 0 bases from V and 4 bases from J, with 8 bases between. The CDR3 consists of 15 residues. Written as DNA, the CDR3 is TGTGCCAGCAGCTTGGCGGGGGGATATAATTCACCCCTCCACTTT. Its translation: CASSLAGGYNSPLHF.

This clonotype was recorded once. The chain has TRBV20-1 and TRBJ2-3; D unclear. This CDR3 spans 17 amino acids. V lost 3 bases to trimming and J lost 3 bases, with 22 bases between them. CDR1 is DFQATT, CDR2 SNEGSKA, per germline (reference sequence). CDR3 region: CSASPAGPSSRTDTQYF. In DNA form, the CDR3 reads TGCAGTGCTAGTCCCGCCGGGCCATCAAGTCGGACAGATACGCAGTATTTT.

The gene calls are TRBV14 and TRBJ2-1; the D is unclear. CDR3 length: 14 residues. Germline CDR1 is SGHDN and CDR2 is FVKESK. V was clipped by 4 bases and J by 12 bases, with 19 bases between them. Written as DNA, the CDR3 is TGTGCCAGCAGCCGGCCCGGTTTCCTCCCTACGCAGTTCTTC. It codes for CASSRPGFLPTQFF.

Only a few counts were recorded for this clonotype. The chain recombines TRBV20-1 with TRBJ2-5; 7 positions agree with TRBD1. The CDR3 contains 13 residues. V lost 6 bases to trimming and J lost 4 bases; unmatched junction nucleotides: 8. CDR1 and CDR2 from the germline V gene are DFQATT and SNEGSKA (reference sequence). The CDR3: CSAFQGVRETQYF. The DNA of the CDR3 is TGCAGTGCCTTTCAGGGGGTCCGAGAGACCCAGTACTTC.

The gene calls are TRBV9 and TRBJ2-5; a weak D match, TRBD1 (5 bases). Trimming pared 4 bases from V and 5 bases from J, leaving 9 bases between. Germline CDR1 and CDR2: SGDLS and YYNGEE. This CDR3 has 12 residues. The CDR3: CASSTPGETQYF. CDR3 coding DNA: TGTGCCAGCAGCACACCAGGGGAGACCCAGTACTTC.

The chain combines TRBV27 with TRBJ1-2; 10 nucleotides agree with TRBD1. V lost 8 bases to trimming and J lost 8 bases; unmatched junction nucleotides: 8. The CDR3 extends over 13 amino acids. Germline assignment: CDR1 MNHEY and CDR2 SMNVEV (reference sequence). This CDR3 reads CASWGQGRKGYTF. The CDR3 DNA sequence: TGTGCCAGCTGGGGACAGGGGAGGAAAGGCTACACCTTC.

This clonotype was picked up one time. The chain employs TRBV7-9 and TRBJ2-1; 8 bases are shared with TRBD2. V lost 4 bases and J lost 0; bases outside the gene matches: 2. The CDR3 loop spans 15 amino acids. Germline assignment: CDR1 SEHNR and CDR2 FQNEAQ (reference sequence). The CDR3: CASSSTSDSYNEQFF. The CDR3 DNA reads as TGTGCCAGCAGCTCGACTAGCGACTCCTACAATGAGCAGTTCTTC.

The gene calls are TRBV5-1 and TRBJ2-3; possible D gene TRBD1, 6 bases. The CDR3 totals 15 residues. Germline V gives CDR1 SGHRS, CDR2 YFSETQ. Trimming took 1 base from V and 2 from J, leaving 11 bases between them. For the CDR3, the DNA is TGCGCCAGCAGCTTGAACAGGGTGGACACAGATACGCAGTATTTT. As protein: CASSLNRVDTDTQYF.

This chain links TRBV5-5 with TRBJ2-7; D may match TRBD1 or TRBD2 (5 bases each). From germline, CDR1 is SGHKS and CDR2 YYEKEE (reference sequence). The V end lost 4 bases, the J end lost 7 bases, and 18 bases lay between the germline ends. The CDR3 is 14 amino acids. CDR3 in amino acids: CASSPEPGSIEQYF. DNA of the CDR3: TGTGCCAGCAGCCCGGAGCCAGGGAGTATAGAGCAGTACTTC. Looking up the rest from reference TRBV5-5 and TRBJ2-7 gives the full variable domain: DAGVTQSPTHLIKTRGQQVTLRCSPISGHKSVSWYQQVLGQGPQFIFQYYEKEERGRGNFPDRFSARQFPNYSSELNVNALLLGDSALYLCASSPEPGSIEQYFGPGTRLTVT.

The CDR3 loop reads CASSSVSNSVYNEQFF. Written as DNA, the CDR3 is TGCGCCAGCAGCTCCGTTTCCAATTCGGTTTACAATGAGCAGTTCTTC. This rearrangement joins TRBV5-1 to TRBJ2-1; D is ambiguous. V was clipped by 3 bases and J by 4 bases, with 17 bases between them. Germline CDR1 is SGHRS and CDR2 is YFSETQ. This CDR3 region has 16 residues.

This clonotype was counted only a few times. The gene calls are TRBV6-6 and TRBJ1-2, with TRBD1 identical over 9 bases. CDR1 and CDR2 (germline): MNHNY, SVGAGI (reference sequence). CDR3 size: 13 residues. With V trimmed by 9 bases and J by 3 bases, 5 bases remained unmatched. In DNA form, the CDR3 reads TGTGCCAGTGGAGGACAGGGGTACTATGGCTACACCTTC. Residues: CASGGQGYYGYTF.

This clonotype has only a few counts. J is TRBJ2-7 and V is TRBV20-1; 10 bases are a match to TRBD2. J gave up 5 bases and V 4 bases, and 8 bases lay outside the gene matches. CDR1 and CDR2 (germline): DFQATT, SNEGSKA (reference sequence). The CDR3 has 14 amino acids. This CDR3 is CSATGLAANNEQYF. The CDR3 DNA sequence: TGCAGTGCTACCGGACTAGCGGCTAACAACGAGCAGTACTTC.

As to this clonotype: A single base separates this from a much larger clone, so it may be a read error. The chain has TRBV6-5 and TRBJ1-2; 8 positions match TRBD1. The germline gives CDR1 MNHEY, CDR2 SVGAGI. The CDR3 extends over 15 amino acids. The V and J ends lost 4 bases and 3 bases, in that order; junction bases with no gene match: 7. DNA for the CDR3: TGTGCCAGCAGTTTTACTCGGACAGGGTACTATGGCTACACCTTC. Protein sequence: CASSFTRTGYYGYTF.

The rearrangement joins TRBV28 to TRBJ2-7, with D possibly being TRBD1 (6 bases). The V gene lost 6 bases and the J gene lost 1 base, with 16 bases spanning the gap. The CDR3 has 15 residues. Germline loops: CDR1 MDHEN, CDR2 SYDVKM. The CDR3 loop reads CASSLDGTLSYEQYF. The CDR3 region has the DNA TGTGCCAGCAGCCTAGACGGGACACTATCCTACGAGCAGTACTTC. Variable domain in full (rest from reference TRBV28 and TRBJ2-7): DVKVTQSSRYLVKRTGEKVFLECVQDMDHENMFWYRQDPGLGLRLIYFSYDVKMKEKGDIPEGYSVSREKKERFSLILESASTNQTSMYLCASSLDGTLSYEQYFGPGTRLTVT.

This clonotype was detected only once. The chain combines TRBV12-3 or TRBV12-4 with TRBJ2-1; maybe TRBD2 (7 bases). Between the trimmed V and J ends, which lost 7 bases and 4 bases, there was a span of 17 bases. This CDR3 has 15 residues. CDR3 in DNA: TGTGCCAGCACCCTATGGGGGGGGCATTACAATGAGCAGTTCTTC. Translation gives CASTLWGGHYNEQFF.

This clonotype is a singleton in its sample. V usage is TRBV30 and J usage is TRBJ2-7; 11 bases map to TRBD2. The CDR3 is made up of 16 amino acids. The junction had 8 bases not matched to a gene; V was cut back by 0 bases and J by 4 bases. Germline V gene data show CDR1 as GTSNPN and CDR2 as SVGIG (reference sequence). The CDR3 here is CAWSVKTSGIPYEQYF. For the CDR3, the DNA is TGTGCCTGGAGTGTCAAGACTAGCGGGATCCCTTACGAGCAGTACTTC.

This clonotype occurred a few times. This sequence joins TRBV9 and TRBJ1-5; TRBD1 aligns across 7 bases. Germline V gene sequence: CDR1 SGDLS, CDR2 YYNGEE. The CDR3 consists of 15 residues. Trimming cost V 3 bases and J 7 bases; bases outside gene matches: 10. For the CDR3, the DNA is TGTGCCAGCAGCGGGGGTGACAGGGTAGGACAGCCCCAGCATTTT. The encoded protein is CASSGGDRVGQPQHF.

This clonotype was picked up many times. V and J are TRBV7-3 and TRBJ2-1; D is tentatively TRBD1 or TRBD2 (5 bases each). V was cut by 5 bases and J by 12 bases, with 14 bases left in between. Germline V gene sequence: CDR1 SGHTA, CDR2 FQGTGA. The CDR3 is made up of 12 amino acids. For the CDR3, the DNA is TGTGCCAGCAGCCCGATGGGGGACGCGCAGTTCTTC. This encodes CASSPMGDAQFF.

The sample holds many counts of this clonotype. The V and J genes are TRBV7-6 and TRBJ2-5, with D perhaps matching TRBD1 (6 bases). Trimming took 1 base from V and 4 from J, leaving 10 bases between them. The CDR3 extends over 14 amino acids. From germline, CDR1 is SGHVS and CDR2 FNYEAQ. DNA of the CDR3: TGTGCCAGCAGCTTAGACCAGGGGCGAGAGACCCAGTACTTC. Protein sequence: CASSLDQGRETQYF.

This chain joins TRBV9 and TRBJ2-1; D is unclear. Per germline, CDR1 SGDLS and CDR2 YYNGEE. The CDR3 extends over 13 amino acids. V was clipped by 1 base and J by 10 bases, with 12 bases between them. The CDR3 sequence: CASSVQSEREQFF. CDR3 bases: TGTGCCAGCAGCGTACAAAGCGAGAGGGAGCAGTTCTTC.